These 6 T cell receptor beta chains were sequenced from one sample in a study of T cells in Graves' hyperthyroidism and ophthalmopathy. From RNA transcripts, TCR beta CDR3 regions were amplified. The HTBI primer set was used in a first-round RT-PCR of the TCR CDR3. Via MiXCR, TCRdb re-called the multiplex PCR reads, giving one row per CDR3 protein. The sample has about 660,000 distinct CDR3 sequences, roughly 45% seen once; the top ten hold 6.5% to 9%. The sequenced material came from peripheral blood or thyroid tissue (not recorded which). The source is an adult man with Graves' disease, either hyperthyroidism or ophthalmopathy (not recorded which).

The chain recombines TRBV5-1 with TRBJ2-7; weak D call: TRBD1 (5 bases). The CDR3 extends over 14 amino acids. Germline loops: CDR1 SGHRS, CDR2 YFSETQ. Trimming took 4 bases from V and 5 from J, leaving 16 bases between them. CDR3 sequence: CASSQNRIRNEQYF. The CDR3 bases are TGCGCCAGCAGCCAGAACAGGATTAGGAACGAGCAGTACTTC.

The chain has TRBV29-1 and TRBJ2-2, with 9 positions matching TRBD2. CDR1 is SQVTM and CDR2 is ANQGSEA in the germline V gene. V shed 4 bases, J shed 2 bases, and the junction held 5 bases outside the gene matches. CDR3 size: 15 residues. CDR3 loop: CSVVAGGVNTGELFF. CDR3 nucleotides: TGCAGCGTTGTGGCGGGAGGGGTTAACACCGGGGAGCTGTTTTTT.

The chain employs TRBV25-1 and TRBJ1-4; D is undetermined. The germline V gene has CDR1 MGHDK and CDR2 SYGVNS. V lost 4 bases and J 8 bases, leaving 14 bases between the germline ends. The CDR3 has 14 amino acids. The CDR3 reads CASSGGPEEEKLFF. The CDR3 DNA sequence: TGTGCCAGCAGTGGGGGTCCGGAGGAAGAAAAACTGTTTTTT.

V usage is TRBV11-1 and J usage is TRBJ2-3, with D possibly TRBD1 on 6 matching bases. CDR3 length: 14 amino acids. Germline V lookup: CDR1 SGHAT, CDR2 FQDESV (reference sequence). V was trimmed by 5 bases and J by 2 bases, leaving 11 bases between them. The CDR3 DNA reads TGTGCCAGCAGCCGGACAGTAAACACAGATACGCAGTATTTT. Encoded protein: CASSRTVNTDTQYF.

In this sample, this clonotype turned up a few times. The chain couples TRBV7-9 to TRBJ1-1; 7 positions agree with TRBD1. Per the germline V gene, CDR1 is SEHNR and CDR2 is FQNEAQ (reference sequence). This CDR3 contains 16 residues. V lost 1 base, J lost 5 bases, and 10 bases stayed unmatched. CDR3 region: CASSLVVGRGETEAFF. The CDR3 DNA is TGTGCCAGCAGCTTAGTTGTTGGCAGGGGGGAGACTGAAGCTTTCTTT.

The V and J genes are TRBV14 and TRBJ1-3, with D possibly being TRBD1 (5 bases). The CDR3 has 13 residues. The V end lost 6 bases, the J end lost 8 bases, and 14 bases lay between the germline ends. Looked up from germline, CDR1 is SGHDN and CDR2 is FVKESK. In DNA form, the CDR3 reads TGTGCCAGCAGTTACTCGCTAGGGGACACCATATATTTT. It is translated as CASSYSLGDTIYF.